The source of this T cell receptor (beta chain) is a study of cytomegalovirus exposure and HLA in healthy donors. Study-wide points: Approximately 160 TCR beta chains were listed as cytomegalovirus-associated.

Notes on this clone: What it binds is not known.

Germline values: CDR1 SGDLS, CDR2 YYNGEE. V lost 2 bases and J lost 5, with 19 bases in between. CDR3 length: 16 residues. Assay: immunoSEQ multiplex PCR; the TCRdb copy retains only in-frame clones and omits some. The sample yields approximately 150,000 clones, approximately 89% seen once. The TCR sequence derives from a man aged 18 to 30 in good health and CMV-seropositive. The chain combines TRBV9 with TRBJ2-5; tentatively, D is TRBD2 (6 bases). The sequencing sample was made of PBMCs. The chain's CDR3 is CASSVHAEGRRETQYF. The CDR3 bases are TGTGCCAGCAGCGTCCACGCGGAGGGGAGGAGGGAGACCCAGTACTTC.